A single sample gave rise to the 16 T cell receptor beta chains below, sequenced in a study of T cell changes during pregnancy in multiple sclerosis. The data were produced by immunoSEQ multiplex PCR, yet TCRdb's version contains in-frame clones alone and is incomplete. The sample lists over 45,000 clones, roughly 90% occurring once. Sequences were derived from peripheral blood, sampled in the third trimester of pregnancy. Every receptor here comes from a female donor in good health, enrolled as a control in a pregnancy study.

CDR3 coding DNA: TGTGCCAGCAGCGTGACAGTTTACAACACTGAAGCTTTCTTT. Its translation is CASSVTVYNTEAFF. The V gene is TRBV2, the J gene TRBJ1-1, with a possible D match to TRBD1 (5 bases). V lost 6 bases to trimming and J lost 2 bases, with 13 bases between them. The CDR3 sequence is 14 residues long. The germline V gene encodes CDR1 SNHLY and CDR2 FYNNEI.

This rearrangement joins TRBV30 to TRBJ1-1; D not certain. V lost 3 bases to trimming and J lost 4 bases, with 12 bases between them. CDR3 length: 13 residues. CDR1 is GTSNPN and CDR2 is SVGIG in the germline V gene (reference sequence). The CDR3, as DNA: TGTGCCTGGAGCCGGGAGTGGGGCACTGAAGCTTTCTTT. Translating it yields CAWSREWGTEAFF.

The V call is TRBV25-1, the J call TRBJ1-6; D ambiguous. Looked up from germline, CDR1 is MGHDK and CDR2 is SYGVNS. This CDR3 has 13 residues. V lost 7 bases and J lost 5, with 9 bases in between. This CDR3 reads CASTRLNNSPLHF. The CDR3 DNA follows: TGTGCCAGCACGCGACTGAATAATTCACCCCTCCACTTT.

About this clone itself: Other DNA sequences in the sample encode the same CDR3. This rearrangement joins TRBV4-3 to TRBJ2-7, with 9 positions matching TRBD1. The length of the CDR3 is 15 residues. Germline loops: CDR1 LGHNA, CDR2 YSLEER. The trim removed 0 bases at V and 1 base at J, leaving 1 base unmatched. CDR3 DNA sequence: TGCGCCAGCAGCCAAGATGACAGGGGGTCCTACGAGCAGTACTTC. It yields the protein CASSQDDRGSYEQYF.

The chain uses TRBV11-3 and TRBJ2-5; 9 bases are shared with TRBD2. The CDR3 runs to 19 residues. V lost 1 base, J lost 2 bases, and 14 bases stayed unmatched. Germline V gives CDR1 SGHNT, CDR2 YENEEA. CDR3 DNA sequence: TGTGCCAGCAGCTTAGCATACCGCGGGAGGGCCTCCGGTCAAGAGACCCAGTACTTC. Its protein is CASSLAYRGRASGQETQYF.

This clone was picked up one time. Distinct nucleotide sequences in the sample also encode this CDR3. CDR3 residues: CASSRQENTEAFF. The CDR3 DNA sequence: TGTGCCAGCAGTCGTCAGGAGAACACTGAAGCTTTCTTT. The rearrangement uses TRBV7-3 and TRBJ1-1, with D uncertain. CDR1 and CDR2 from the germline V gene are SGHTA and FQGTGA. This CDR3 is 13 amino acids long. V was cut by 6 bases and J by 1 base, with 9 bases left in between.

The chain couples TRBV9 to TRBJ1-6; 8 bases align to TRBD1. Germline CDR1 SGDLS, CDR2 YYNGEE. J gave up 5 bases and V 0 bases, and 4 bases lay outside the gene matches. The CDR3 contains 16 residues. This chain's CDR3 is CASSVGSGGNNSPLHF. In nucleotides, the CDR3 is TGTGCCAGCAGCGTAGGGTCAGGGGGCAATAATTCACCCCTCCACTTT.

This rearrangement joins TRBV4-3 to TRBJ2-3, with a tentative D call TRBD2 (6 bases). V was pared by 4 bases and J by 3 bases, with 14 bases between. The length of the CDR3 is 15 residues. Per the germline V gene, CDR1 is LGHNA and CDR2 is YSLEER. The CDR3 protein is CASSRAGLGTDTQYF. Here the CDR3 DNA reads TGCGCCAGCAGCCGAGCGGGTTTGGGGACAGATACGCAGTATTTT.

The genes are TRBV4-3 and TRBJ2-1; 8 nucleotides align to TRBD2. The ends lost 6 bases at V and 6 bases at J; junction bases unmatched: 13. Per germline, CDR1 LGHNA and CDR2 YSLEER. The CDR3 loop spans 16 amino acids. CDR3 amino acids: CASSPVGRARGNEQFF. The DNA for the CDR3 is TGCGCCAGCAGTCCTGTCGGGAGGGCGCGCGGCAATGAGCAGTTCTTC.

This rearrangement joins TRBV7-2 to TRBJ2-1; possible D gene TRBD2, 7 bases. The CDR3 is 15 amino acids. CDR1 SGHTA and CDR2 FQGNSA come from the germline V gene. Between the trimmed V and J ends, which lost 3 bases and 8 bases, there was a span of 17 bases. The CDR3 spells CASSFKTGGGYEQFF. The CDR3 region has the DNA TGTGCCAGCAGCTTTAAAACGGGGGGCGGGTATGAGCAGTTCTTC.

This chain links TRBV19 with TRBJ1-2, with 9 bases fitting TRBD1. The germline CDR1 and CDR2 sequences are LNHDA and SQIVND (reference sequence). The CDR3 consists of 16 residues. V dropped 5 bases and J dropped 4; count of bases not matched to a gene: 11. This chain's CDR3 is CASSPRGQGRGYGYTF. The CDR3 nucleotides are TGTGCCAGTAGTCCCAGGGGACAGGGAAGGGGCTATGGCTACACCTTC.

The rearrangement links TRBV2 to TRBJ1-2; no definite D call. The germline CDR1 and CDR2 sequences are SNHLY and FYNNEI. The CDR3 has 12 residues. Trimming shortened V by 3 bases and J by 2 bases, and 4 bases separated the two germline ends. This chain's CDR3 is CASSDTNYGYTF. CDR3 DNA sequence: TGTGCCAGCAGTGATACAAACTATGGCTACACCTTC. Full variable domain (rest looked up from reference TRBV2 and TRBJ1-2): EPEVTQTPSHQVTQMGQEVILRCVPISNHLYFYWYRQILGQKVEFLVSFYNNEISEKSEIFDDQFSVERPDGSNFTLKIRSTKLEDSAMYFCASSDTNYGYTFGSGTRLTVV.

J is TRBJ2-6 and V is TRBV15; D unresolved. The CDR3 spans 16 residues. Trimming removed 4 bases from V and 3 bases from J, with 13 bases in between. Germline values: CDR1 LNHNV, CDR2 YYDKDF (reference sequence). CDR3: CATSITKFGGANVLTF. The DNA for the CDR3 is TGTGCCACCAGCATAACAAAATTTGGTGGGGCCAACGTCCTGACTTTC.

The J gene is TRBJ2-2, the V gene TRBV5-1; 9 bases agree with TRBD2. With 3 bases clipped from V and 6 bases from J, the junction kept 9 bases outside the gene matches. The CDR3 has 16 amino acids. In germline, CDR1 is SGHRS, CDR2 YFSETQ. Written as DNA, the CDR3 is TGCGCCAGCAGCTCCCCCGCCCGACTAGCGGCCGGGGAGCTGTTTTTT. This gives the protein CASSSPARLAAGELFF.

This chain links TRBV6-5 with TRBJ1-1; 7 bases align to TRBD1. V was clipped by 2 bases and J by 6 bases; unmatched bases: 12. The CDR3 is 16 amino acids. Per germline, CDR1 MNHEY and CDR2 SVGAGI. CDR3 protein: CASSYRTGMGTAEAFF. The CDR3 DNA follows: TGTGCCAGCAGTTACCGAACTGGTATGGGGACAGCTGAAGCTTTCTTT.

This clone has only a few counts. The V call is TRBV19, the J call TRBJ2-1, with a tentative D call TRBD1 (5 bases). Germline lookup yields CDR1 LNHDA and CDR2 SQIVND (reference sequence). The V end was cut by 7 bases, the J end by 10 bases, with 11 bases between. The CDR3 totals 11 residues. CDR3: CASTLNREQFF. In nucleotides, the CDR3 is TGTGCCAGTACCCTTAACAGGGAGCAGTTCTTC.